These T cell receptor beta chains were read from a single sample in a study of human T cells and chemical hapten exposure. TCRdb re-called the RACE reads with MiXCR, one entry per CDR3 protein. The sample has about 96,000 distinct CDR3 sequences; about 9% are singletons. This sample comprised whole blood, obtained in connection with sensitization to the hapten diphenylcyclopropenone (DPC). These receptor sequences come from a woman in her thirties or forties with alopecia areata. Some clones in this sample may be carry-over from other donors' samples. Each CDR3 is given with its conserved first and last residue. The order of the fields is J gene, clone size, D gene, V gene, CDR3 protein, CDR3 DNA. The D gene is left open where the match is weak. Not all rows give a size; the values are once, few, many and, for expanded clones, a class.

>TRBJ2-1|few|NA|TRBV7-6
CASSGLGGYNEQFF
TGTGCCAGCAGTGGCCTAGGGGGGTACAATGAGCAGTTCTTC
>TRBJ2-7|NA|TRBD2|TRBV7-3
CASSLLAGDFYEQYF
TGTGCCAGCAGCTTACTAGCGGGAGATTTTTACGAGCAGTACTTC
>TRBJ1-1|NA|TRBD1|TRBV3-1
CASTLQGANTEAFF
TGTGCCAGCACTTTACAGGGGGCGAACACTGAAGCTTTCTTT
>TRBJ1-2|NA|NA|TRBV18
CASSPGGDYGYTF
TGTGCCAGCTCCCCGGGGGGAGACTATGGCTACACCTTC
>TRBJ2-7|few|NA|TRBV7-2
CASSLAERLEQYF
TGTGCCAGCAGCTTAGCCGAAAGGCTCGAGCAGTACTTC
>TRBJ2-7|few|NA|TRBV5-1
CASSPQSSSYEQYF
TGCGCCAGCAGCCCGCAGTCGAGCTCCTACGAGCAGTACTTC
>TRBJ2-3|many|NA|TRBV5-1
CASSFGRGTDTQYF
TGCGCCAGCAGCTTTGGTCGCGGCACAGATACGCAGTATTTT
>TRBJ2-1|NA|TRBD2|TRBV20-1
CSARPTLSGSFGEQFF
TGCAGTGCTAGACCTACTTTGAGCGGGAGTTTCGGGGAGCAGTTCTTC
>TRBJ2-3|many|TRBD2|TRBV7-2
CASSLQASGTDTQYF
TGTGCCAGCAGCTTACAGGCTAGCGGGACAGATACGCAGTATTTT
>TRBJ2-2|many|NA|TRBV6-6
CASSYGLAGELFF
TGTGCCAGCAGTTACGGCCTTGCCGGGGAGCTGTTTTTT
>TRBJ2-1|NA|NA|TRBV27
CASSYWGAPYNEQFF
TGTGCCAGCAGTTATTGGGGGGCCCCCTACAATGAGCAGTTCTTC
>TRBJ2-5|many|NA|TRBV18
CASSPTRDPVATQYF
TGTGCCAGCTCACCAACTCGGGATCCGGTCGCGACCCAGTACTTC
>TRBJ2-1|many|TRBD2|TRBV7-9
CASSPPLSGRANEQFF
TGTGCCAGCAGCCCTCCCCTCAGCGGGAGGGCCAATGAGCAGTTCTTC
>TRBJ2-1|few|TRBD2|TRBV12-3/TRBV12-4
CASSLSGGLAGNEQFF
TGTGCCAGCAGTTTATCGGGTGGACTAGCTGGCAATGAGCAGTTCTTC
>TRBJ1-1|few|TRBD1|TRBV28
CASTGTGATEAFF
TGTGCCAGCACCGGGACAGGGGCCACTGAAGCTTTCTTT
>TRBJ2-2|many|TRBD1|TRBV7-9
CASRGQGPGELFF
TGTGCCAGCAGGGGACAGGGTCCCGGGGAGCTGTTTTTT
>TRBJ2-1|NA|TRBD1|TRBV2
CASTPFEGQASYNEQFF
TGTGCCAGCACCCCGTTTGAGGGACAGGCGTCCTACAATGAGCAGTTCTTC
>TRBJ2-7|NA|NA|TRBV3-1
CASRDSKTYEQYF
TGTGCCAGCAGGGACAGTAAAACCTACGAGCAGTACTTC
>TRBJ2-5|NA|TRBD1|TRBV7-9
CASSPGTGPRETQYF
TGTGCCAGCAGCCCCGGGACAGGGCCAAGGGAGACCCAGTACTTC
>TRBJ2-2|few|NA|TRBV3-1
CASSQEFFGVERANTGELFF
TGTGCCAGCAGCCAAGAATTTTTTGGGGTCGAACGCGCGAACACCGGGGAGCTGTTTTTT
>TRBJ2-1|NA|TRBD2|TRBV10-3
CAISFSGNNEQFF
TGTGCCATCTCCTTTAGCGGGAACAATGAGCAGTTCTTC
>TRBJ2-1|many|TRBD2|TRBV12-3/TRBV12-4
CASSLTSGRTLGHEQFF
TGTGCCAGCAGTTTAACTAGCGGGAGGACACTAGGCCATGAGCAGTTCTTC
>TRBJ2-1|NA|NA|TRBV6-2/TRBV6-3
CASSYSGVYNEQFF
TGTGCCAGCAGTTACTCAGGGGTCTACAATGAGCAGTTCTTC
>TRBJ2-2|NA|NA|TRBV18
CASSPPGVGDTGELFF
TGTGCCAGCTCACCACCGGGGGTCGGCGACACCGGGGAGCTGTTTTTT
>TRBJ2-1|NA|TRBD2|TRBV7-2
CASNLTGGGGNEQFF
TGTGCCAGCAACTTAACGGGAGGGGGAGGGAATGAGCAGTTCTTC
>TRBJ1-2|many|NA|TRBV24-1
CATSDSSYGYTF
TGTGCCACCAGTGATTCGTCCTATGGCTACACCTTC
>TRBJ2-5|NA|NA|TRBV28
CASSPGGLTEETQYF
TGTGCCAGCAGTCCAGGCGGTTTAACGGAGGAGACCCAGTACTTC
>TRBJ2-3|few|TRBD2|TRBV20-1
CSAEWTSGSTDTQYF
TGCAGTGCGGAATGGACTAGCGGGAGCACAGATACGCAGTATTTT
>TRBJ2-3|few|NA|TRBV5-4
CASSSGPQGPLKKADTQYF
TGTGCCAGCAGTTCAGGCCCGCAGGGACCTCTTAAAAAGGCAGATACGCAGTATTTT
>TRBJ2-1|few|NA|TRBV6-2/TRBV6-3
CASSPGLSSVSYNEQFF
TGTGCCAGCAGTCCGGGACTTTCCTCGGTCTCCTACAATGAGCAGTTCTTC
>TRBJ2-4|many|NA|TRBV20-1
CSASLDGKNIQYF
TGCAGTGCTAGCCTAGACGGCAAAAACATTCAGTACTTC
>TRBJ2-1|NA|NA|TRBV9
CASSVVGESSYNEQFF
TGTGCCAGCAGCGTAGTTGGTGAGAGCTCCTACAATGAGCAGTTCTTC
>TRBJ1-6|many|TRBD1|TRBV3-1
CASSQGTGEYSPLHF
TGTGCCAGCAGCCAGGGGACAGGGGAGTATTCACCCCTCCACTTT
>TRBJ2-4|many|NA|TRBV6-6
CASRSGTRKNIQYF
TGTGCCAGCAGGTCCGGGACCCGTAAAAACATTCAGTACTTC
>TRBJ2-3|many|NA|TRBV5-1
CASSLAKQGTSTDTQYF
TGCGCCAGCAGCTTGGCCAAGCAGGGGACGAGCACAGATACGCAGTATTTT
>TRBJ2-1|few|TRBD2|TRBV7-2
CASSLPQRTSGSPVNYNEQFF
TGTGCCAGCAGCTTACCACAAAGGACTAGCGGGAGCCCCGTCAACTACAATGAGCAGTTCTTC
>TRBJ2-7|few|TRBD2|TRBV4-2
CASSQGGGRALGEQYF
TGTGCCAGCAGCCAAGGGGGCGGGAGGGCCCTCGGGGAGCAGTACTTC
>TRBJ1-1|many|NA|TRBV18
CASSPGVGAEAFF
TGTGCCAGCTCACCTGGGGTTGGGGCTGAAGCTTTCTTT
>TRBJ2-7|many|TRBD2|TRBV24-1
CATSRSGRPEQYF
TGTGCCACCAGTAGGAGCGGGAGGCCCGAGCAGTACTTC
>TRBJ2-2|many|NA|TRBV7-3
CASSPHSLAGNAGELFF
TGTGCCAGCAGCCCCCACTCTTTGGCGGGTAATGCCGGGGAGCTGTTTTTT
>TRBJ1-2|many|NA|TRBV12-3/TRBV12-4
CASSLGGNPNYGYTF
TGTGCCAGCAGTTTAGGAGGGAACCCTAACTATGGCTACACCTTC
>TRBJ2-2|many|NA|TRBV2
CASSETRGGPGELFF
TGTGCCAGCAGTGAAACGCGAGGGGGACCCGGGGAGCTGTTTTTT
>TRBJ2-5|many|TRBD2|TRBV7-8
CASSRGLVVQETQYF
TGTGCCAGCAGCCGTGGACTAGTTGTACAAGAGACCCAGTACTTC
>TRBJ2-6|NA|NA|TRBV6-2/TRBV6-3
CASSYFGLSGGANVLTF
TGTGCCAGCAGTTATTTCGGGCTCTCAGGAGGGGCCAACGTCCTGACTTTC
>TRBJ2-2|once|NA|TRBV28
CASDEQGFGELFF
TGTGCCAGCGATGAGCAGGGTTTCGGGGAGCTGTTTTTT
>TRBJ2-7|few|NA|TRBV5-6
CASSLVSEQYF
TGTGCCAGCAGCTTGGTGTCCGAGCAGTACTTC
>TRBJ2-7|NA|NA|TRBV4-3
CASSQDFGTPYEQYF
TGCGCCAGCAGCCAAGACTTCGGGACTCCCTACGAGCAGTACTTC
>TRBJ2-3|many|TRBD2|TRBV18
CASSPTSDTDTQYF
TGTGCCAGCTCACCGACTAGCGACACAGATACGCAGTATTTT
>TRBJ2-3|many|TRBD2|TRBV12-3/TRBV12-4
CASRETSGSPDTQYF
TGTGCCAGCAGAGAGACTAGCGGGAGCCCAGATACGCAGTATTTT
>TRBJ2-2|few|TRBD1|TRBV19
CASSAQGARSGELFF
TGTGCCAGTAGCGCGCAGGGGGCCCGGTCCGGGGAGCTGTTTTTT
>TRBJ2-7|few|TRBD2|TRBV29-1
CSVLTGGPGEQYF
TGCAGCGTTTTAACGGGGGGGCCGGGCGAGCAGTACTTC
>TRBJ1-2|NA|NA|TRBV7-2
CASSPSTDYGYTF
TGTGCCAGCAGCCCATCGACAGACTATGGCTACACCTTC
>TRBJ1-2|NA|NA|TRBV15
CATSREQGPLYGYTF
TGTGCCACCAGCAGAGAACAGGGCCCCCTCTATGGCTACACCTTC
>TRBJ2-3|NA|NA|TRBV10-3
CAISSKDSTDTQYF
TGTGCCATCAGTAGCAAGGACTCAACAGATACGCAGTATTTT
>TRBJ1-3|few|NA|TRBV12-3/TRBV12-4
CASSLVRVPSGNTIYF
TGTGCCAGCAGTTTAGTCAGGGTCCCCTCTGGAAACACCATATATTTT
>TRBJ1-3|many|NA|TRBV5-1
CASSRDSAVLSGNTIYF
TGCGCCAGCAGCCGTGACTCAGCGGTGCTCTCTGGAAACACCATATATTTT
>TRBJ1-1|many|NA|TRBV4-2
CASSPGGLSTEAFF
TGTGCCAGCAGCCCTGGCGGGTTGAGCACTGAAGCTTTCTTT